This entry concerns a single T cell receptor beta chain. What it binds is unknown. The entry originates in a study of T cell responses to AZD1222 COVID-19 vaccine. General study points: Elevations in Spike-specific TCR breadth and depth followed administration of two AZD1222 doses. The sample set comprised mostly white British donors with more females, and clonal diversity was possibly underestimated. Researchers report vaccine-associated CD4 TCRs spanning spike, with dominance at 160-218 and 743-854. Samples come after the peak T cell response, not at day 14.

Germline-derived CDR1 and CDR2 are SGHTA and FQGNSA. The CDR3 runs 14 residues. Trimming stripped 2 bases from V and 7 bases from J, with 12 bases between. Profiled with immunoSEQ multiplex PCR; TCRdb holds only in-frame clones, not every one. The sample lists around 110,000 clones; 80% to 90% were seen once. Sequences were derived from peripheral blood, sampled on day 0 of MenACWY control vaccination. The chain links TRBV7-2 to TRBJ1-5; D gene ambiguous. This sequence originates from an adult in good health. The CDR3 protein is CASSLHSPRQPQHF. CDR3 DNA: TGTGCCAGCAGCTTACATTCGCCACGACAGCCCCAGCATTTT.